The rows below give T cell receptor beta chains drawn from one sample of a study of regulatory T cells in long-lasting Graves disease. TCRdb used MiXCR to reprocess the multiplex PCR reads, holding one entry per CDR3 protein. The sample has about 430,000 distinct CDR3 sequences, 15% seen once. These data were also reused for a study on T cells in Graves' hyperthyroidism and ophthalmopathy.

Sequencing was performed on peripheral blood mononuclear cells (PBMCs), taken at new diagnosis, from a patient treated with antithyroid drugs. Receptors originate from a woman aged 40 to 50 with Graves disease. Each CDR3 is given with its conserved first and last residue. The D gene is left open where the match is weak. Only part of the rows carry a size: once, few, many, or a class if the clone is expanded.

>TRBV30|TRBD1|many|TRBJ2-1
CAWSPLGDRGFRNEQFF
TGTGCCTGGAGTCCTTTAGGGGACAGGGGATTTAGGAATGAGCAGTTCTTC
>TRBV2|NA|many|TRBJ1-6
CASSDLSGGPNSPLHF
TGTGCCAGCAGTGACCTCTCTGGAGGGCCTAATTCACCCCTCCACTTT
>TRBV10-1|NA|NA|TRBJ2-1
CASSGSGAGNEQFF
TGCGCCAGCAGTGGTTCAGGGGCGGGGAATGAGCAGTTCTTC
>TRBV5-6|TRBD1|many|TRBJ2-2
CASSFDRATGELFF
TGTGCCAGCAGCTTTGACAGGGCCACCGGGGAGCTGTTTTTT
>TRBV7-3|TRBD2|many|TRBJ2-1
CASSLSSGEWNEQFF
TGTGCCAGCAGCTTATCTAGCGGGGAGTGGAATGAGCAGTTCTTC
>TRBV9|NA|NA|TRBJ2-7
CASSVGAFSYEQYF
TGTGCCAGCAGCGTAGGAGCTTTCTCCTACGAGCAGTACTTC
>TRBV28|TRBD2|NA|TRBJ2-7
CASSPSGRTPYEQYF
TGTGCCAGCAGCCCTAGCGGGAGGACCCCCTACGAGCAGTACTTC
>TRBV2|NA|NA|TRBJ2-3
CASKPGARDTQYF
TGTGCCAGCAAACCGGGAGCTAGAGATACGCAGTATTTT
>TRBV6-1|TRBD1|many|TRBJ2-7
CASSATGVYEQYF
TGTGCCAGCAGTGCGACAGGGGTCTACGAGCAGTACTTC
>TRBV7-6|NA|many|TRBJ2-5
CASSLVPGSRETQYF
TGTGCCAGCAGCTTAGTACCCGGGAGTCGTGAGACCCAGTACTTC
>TRBV6-1|NA|many|TRBJ1-1
CASSEVFYNTEAFF
TGTGCCAGCAGTGAAGTCTTTTATAACACTGAAGCTTTCTTT
>TRBV13|NA|many|TRBJ2-1
CASSLLGSGSSYNEQFF
TGTGCCAGCAGCTTACTGGGTAGCGGTAGCTCCTACAATGAGCAGTTCTTC
>TRBV7-9|NA|many|TRBJ1-4
CASSTGTVQLFF
TGTGCCAGCAGCACCGGCACAGTTCAACTGTTTTTT
>TRBV19|TRBD1|NA|TRBJ2-1
CASSTTGAAYNEQFF
TGTGCCAGTAGTACGACAGGGGCGGCCTACAATGAGCAGTTCTTC
>TRBV7-2|NA|many|TRBJ1-1
CASNKEGMNTEAFF
TGTGCCAGTAATAAGGAGGGGATGAACACTGAAGCTTTCTTT
>TRBV2|NA|many|TRBJ1-6
CASSEESGSYNSPLHF
TGTGCCAGCAGTGAAGAGAGCGGCTCCTATAATTCACCCCTCCACTTT
>TRBV20-1|NA|few|TRBJ2-3
CSARKGSTDTQYF
TGCAGTGCTAGAAAAGGAAGCACAGATACGCAGTATTTT
>TRBV28|TRBD2|many|TRBJ2-1
CASEALAGSYNEQFF
TGTGCCAGCGAGGCCTTAGCGGGGAGTTACAATGAGCAGTTCTTC
>TRBV6-2/TRBV6-3|TRBD1|many|TRBJ1-1
CASSLTGANLFTEAFF
TGTGCCAGCAGTTTAACAGGGGCCAACCTTTTCACTGAAGCTTTCTTT
>TRBV7-9|NA|many|TRBJ2-7
CASSLEVTYEQYF
TGTGCCAGCAGCTTAGAAGTTACCTACGAGCAGTACTTC
>TRBV18|NA|NA|TRBJ2-7
CASSPATGLMEQYF
TGTGCCAGCTCACCAGCCACGGGCCTAATGGAGCAGTACTTC
>TRBV27|TRBD1|many|TRBJ2-4
CASSRGGTQGPTAKNIQYF
TGTGCCAGCAGCCGAGGGGGTACACAGGGGCCGACAGCCAAAAACATTCAGTACTTC
>TRBV10-3|TRBD2|many|TRBJ2-3
CAISESSGSWTDTQYF
TGTGCCATCAGTGAGTCTAGCGGGAGTTGGACAGATACGCAGTATTTT
>TRBV6-2/TRBV6-3|TRBD2|NA|TRBJ2-1
CASSYSGLAGTQFF
TGTGCCAGCAGTTACTCTGGGTTAGCGGGAACCCAGTTCTTC
>TRBV20-1|TRBD2|NA|TRBJ2-7
CSARDRVGRALEQYF
TGCAGTGCTAGAGATCGGGTCGGGAGGGCCCTCGAGCAGTACTTC
>TRBV12-3/TRBV12-4|NA|many|TRBJ1-5
CASSLERVGQPQHF
TGTGCCAGCAGTTTAGAGAGGGTTGGACAGCCCCAGCATTTT
>TRBV5-4|NA|few|TRBJ2-2
CASSPLRFGRNTGELFF
TGTGCCAGCAGCCCCTTACGGTTCGGGAGAAACACCGGGGAGCTGTTTTTT
>TRBV11-2|NA|many|TRBJ2-3
CASSLLSRTPPDTQYF
TGTGCCAGCAGCTTATTGTCGAGGACCCCACCAGATACGCAGTATTTT
>TRBV30|NA|NA|TRBJ2-7
CAWGVYEQYF
TGTGCCTGGGGCGTCTACGAGCAGTACTTC
>TRBV28|TRBD2|many|TRBJ2-7
CASKGRAGERYEQYF
TGTGCCAGCAAGGGTAGGGCGGGAGAAAGGTACGAGCAGTACTTC
>TRBV9|NA|many|TRBJ2-1
CASSVGGSLYNEQFF
TGTGCCAGCAGCGTAGGGGGGAGTTTATACAATGAGCAGTTCTTC
>TRBV24-1|NA|many|TRBJ2-3
CATSDLVSGEGGTDTQYF
TGTGCCACCAGTGACCTCGTTAGTGGGGAAGGGGGCACAGATACGCAGTATTTT